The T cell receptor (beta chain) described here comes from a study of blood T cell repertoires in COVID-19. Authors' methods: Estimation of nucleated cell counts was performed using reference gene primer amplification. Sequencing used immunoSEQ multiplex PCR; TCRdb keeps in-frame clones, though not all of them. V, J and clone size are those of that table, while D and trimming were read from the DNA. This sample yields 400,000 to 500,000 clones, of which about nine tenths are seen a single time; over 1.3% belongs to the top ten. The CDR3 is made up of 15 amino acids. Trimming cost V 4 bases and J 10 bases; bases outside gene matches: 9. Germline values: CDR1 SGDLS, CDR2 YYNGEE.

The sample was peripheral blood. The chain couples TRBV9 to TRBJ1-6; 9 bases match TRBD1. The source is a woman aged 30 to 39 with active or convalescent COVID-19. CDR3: CASSPQQGAWSPLHF. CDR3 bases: TGTGCCAGCAGCCCACAACAGGGGGCCTGGTCACCCCTCCACTTT. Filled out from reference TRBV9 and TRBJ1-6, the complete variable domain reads DSGVTQTPKHLITATGQRVTLRCSPRSGDLSVYWYQQSLDQGLQFLIQYYNGEERAKGNILERFSAQQFPDLHSELNLSSLELGDSALYFCASSPQQGAWSPLHFGNGTRLTVT.